The clone carrying this T cell receptor (beta chain) was seen more than once but under ten times. Its antigen is not identified. This sample is part of a study of cytomegalovirus exposure and HLA in healthy donors. As for the study in general: A prior study identified 110 million or so unique TCR beta sequences from 150 million to 200 million T cells.

This cohort consisted of healthy bone marrow donors. 60 Vbeta and 13 Jbeta primers were used in PCR. Assay: immunoSEQ multiplex PCR; the TCRdb copy retains only in-frame clones and omits some. The sample yields about 160,000 clones, around 80% seen once. Trimming stripped 5 bases from V and 0 bases from J, with 10 bases between. Per the germline V gene, CDR1 is LNHDA and CDR2 is SQIVND (reference sequence). The CDR3 sequence is 14 residues long. Findings and caveats of the study: It is likely that the observed cluster of highly shared sequence variants was a sequencing artifact.

The sequencing sample was made of PBMCs. This receptor was identified in a man in his forties in good health and CMV-seronegative. The chain employs TRBV19 and TRBJ1-1; D uncertain. CDR3 nucleotide sequence: TGTGCCAGTAGTCTGGGGAGTATGAACACTGAAGCTTTCTTT. Translated, it gives CASSLGSMNTEAFF. Full variable domain (rest looked up from reference TRBV19 and TRBJ1-1): DGGITQSPKYLFRKEGQNVTLSCEQNLNHDAMYWYRQDPGQGLRLIYYSQIVNDFQKGDIAEGYSVSREKKESFPLTVTSAQKNPTAFYLCASSLGSMNTEAFFGQGTRLTVV.